Below, 28 T cell receptor beta chains from the same sample are listed, as sequenced in a study of blood T cells in healthy people across ages. Combining a sample-barcoded 5' primer with a J-beta primer mix, a second PCR ran for roughly 6 to 11 cycles. TCRdb re-called the 5' RACE reads with MiXCR, one entry per CDR3 protein. The profile covers hundreds of thousands of distinct CDR3 sequences, with 45% to 60% appearing a single time and 13% taken by the ten largest. Material for sequencing was blood. The receptors come from a woman of 80 years or more in good health.

As concerns this clonotype: A junction end diverges from the germline sequence, so it may reflect a read error. The J gene is TRBJ2-5, the V gene TRBV27; D uncertain. The CDR3 has 13 residues. CDR1 is MNHEY and CDR2 is SMNVEV in the germline V gene (reference sequence). The CDR3 DNA reads as TGTGCCAGCATTTTATGGGCCTCGGGTGAGCAGTACTTC. Its protein is CASILWASGEQYF.

This chain connects TRBV15 to TRBJ2-3; D gene uncertain. The germline V and J ends were trimmed by 0 bases and 11 bases, with 12 bases remaining between them. CDR3 length: 13 amino acids. Germline V gives CDR1 LNHNV, CDR2 YYDKDF (reference sequence). DNA of the CDR3: TGTGCCACCAGCAGAGATTTGCAAACGGGGCAGTATTTT. It translates to CATSRDLQTGQYF.

This rearrangement joins TRBV20-1 to TRBJ1-2; a possible D gene is TRBD1 (6 bases). Looked up from germline, CDR1 is DFQATT and CDR2 is SNEGSKA (reference sequence). The ends were cut back, 3 bases at V and 4 bases at J, with 12 bases in the middle. The CDR3 is 13 amino acids. This CDR3 is CSASLGGTYGYTF. The CDR3, as DNA: TGCAGTGCTAGTTTAGGGGGTACCTATGGCTACACCTTC.

The rearrangement uses TRBV28 and TRBJ1-6, with D perhaps TRBD1 (6 bases). Germline CDR1 MDHEN, CDR2 SYDVKM. V lost 7 bases and J lost 10, with 17 bases in between. There are 14 residues in the CDR3. The chain's CDR3 is CASTKLQGNSPLHF. The CDR3 DNA reads TGTGCCAGCACCAAACTCCAGGGGAACTCACCCCTCCACTTT.

The chain carries TRBV4-3 and TRBJ2-7, with D unclear. The closer fit of TRBJ2-5 to the DNA end suggests the J call may be wrong. Germline V gives CDR1 LGHNA, CDR2 YSLEER. The CDR3 totals 14 residues. The chain's CDR3 is CASSQSGLLGTQYF. DNA of the CDR3: TGCGCCAGCAGCCAGTCAGGCCTCTTGGGGACCCAGTACTTC.

The chain couples TRBV4-2 to TRBJ2-2; TRBD2 aligns across 15 bases. Germline values: CDR1 LGHNA, CDR2 YNFKEQ. CDR3 length: 18 amino acids. V lost 4 bases and J lost 2; bases outside the gene matches: 5. CDR3 residues: CASSPGLAGGHNTGELFF. The CDR3 nucleotides are TGTGCCAGCAGCCCGGGACTAGCGGGGGGACATAACACCGGGGAGCTGTTTTTT.

J is TRBJ2-7 and V is TRBV10-3; 14 nucleotides align to TRBD2. Trimming at V came to 11 bases and at J to 5 bases, leaving 11 bases not matched to a gene. This CDR3 contains 15 residues. CDR1 and CDR2 (germline): ENHRY, SYGVKD. This chain's CDR3 is CAPSSQGLAGDEQYF. The CDR3 nucleotides read TGTGCCCCCAGTTCCCAGGGACTAGCGGGGGACGAGCAGTACTTC.

This clonotype showed up just a few times. The V call is TRBV12-3 or TRBV12-4, the J call TRBJ2-2; 8 bases are a match to TRBD2. This CDR3 region has 16 residues. Trimming removed 6 bases from V and 0 bases from J; junction bases left unmatched: 6. CDR3 sequence: CASSISGGSNTGELFF. As DNA, the CDR3 is TGTGCCAGCAGCATAAGCGGGGGCTCGAACACCGGGGAGCTGTTTTTT.

Notes on this clonotype: Given a much more abundant clone one base away, this may be a read error. For the CDR3, the DNA is TGCGCCAGCAGCCCGGACAGTCTCTATGGCTACACCTTC. Amino acids: CASSPDSLYGYTF. The chain links TRBV5-1 to TRBJ1-2; possible D gene TRBD1, 6 bases. Per germline, CDR1 SGHRS and CDR2 YFSETQ. The CDR3 has 13 residues. The ends were cut back, 4 bases at V and 4 bases at J, with 11 bases in the middle.

This clonotype was picked up many times. Relative to the germline gene, one junction end is altered; a read error may explain this. The V and J genes are TRBV20-1 and TRBJ2-7; 9 nucleotides match TRBD1. The CDR3 runs to 12 residues. Germline V CDR1 and CDR2: DFQATT, SNEGSKA (reference sequence). In DNA form, the CDR3 reads TGTAGTGGAGACAGGGGGTCCTACGAGCAGTACTTC. Its translation is CSGDRGSYEQYF.

V and J are TRBV27 and TRBJ2-2; 9 bases are shared with TRBD2. The V gene's germline CDR1 is MNHEY and CDR2 SMNVEV (reference sequence). The CDR3 spans 17 residues. V gave up 6 bases and J gave up 2 bases; unmatched junction bases: 10. DNA for the CDR3: TGTGCCAGCAGACGGAACCCTAGCGGGGCAAACACCGGGGAGCTGTTTTTT. This translates into CASRRNPSGANTGELFF.

Only a few counts were recorded for this clonotype. The chain recombines TRBV2 with TRBJ2-3, with 8 bases aligning to TRBD2. V lost 10 bases to trimming and J lost 0 bases; unmatched junction nucleotides: 3. This CDR3 has 13 amino acids. Looked up from germline, CDR1 is SNHLY and CDR2 is FYNNEI. This chain's CDR3 is CATRTSSTDTQYF. The CDR3, as DNA: TGTGCCACCCGGACTAGCAGCACAGATACGCAGTATTTT.

This chain links TRBV28 with TRBJ2-5; D is ambiguous. The CDR3 contains 15 residues. Trimming shortened V by 3 bases and J by 4 bases, and 15 bases separated the two germline ends. Germline V gene data show CDR1 as MDHEN and CDR2 as SYDVKM. The CDR3 loop reads CASSFMSVSLETQYF. In nucleotides, the CDR3 is TGTGCCAGCAGTTTTATGTCTGTGAGCCTAGAGACCCAGTACTTC.

In regard to this clonotype: A read error may account for a junction end that differs from germline. CDR3: CPWSVDVYNEQFF. The CDR3 DNA is TGTCCCTGGAGTGTCGACGTATACAATGAGCAGTTCTTC. The rearrangement links TRBV30 to TRBJ2-1; unclear D gene. The germline V gene has CDR1 GTSNPN and CDR2 SVGIG (reference sequence). This CDR3 contains 13 residues.

About this clonotype: A much larger clone lies a single base off, so this may be a read error. The chain uses TRBV4-1 and TRBJ2-4; 8 bases align to TRBD2. Germline loops: CDR1 MGHRA, CDR2 YSYEKL. J gave up 6 bases and V 1 base, and 11 bases lay outside the gene matches. This CDR3 spans 17 amino acids. The CDR3 bases are TGCGCCAGCAGCCAAGGTCACGCGGGAGGAAAAGGAAACATTCAGTACTTC. Protein sequence: CASSQGHAGGKGNIQYF.

This clonotype was observed many times. This sequence joins TRBV4-1 and TRBJ1-2; D is perhaps TRBD1 (5 bases). Germline V lookup: CDR1 MGHRA, CDR2 YSYEKL. Trimming shortened V by 1 base and J by 2 bases, and 14 bases separated the two germline ends. The CDR3 has 16 amino acids. The DNA for the CDR3 is TGCGCCAGCAGCCAAGCAAGTCAGGGAGCCAACTATGGCTACACCTTC. It translates to CASSQASQGANYGYTF.

The chain links TRBV12-3 or TRBV12-4 to TRBJ1-6; weak D call: TRBD1 (5 bases). V dropped 6 bases and J dropped 5 bases, with 14 bases sitting between them. The CDR3 extends over 15 amino acids. The CDR3 protein is CASRRGGRDNSPLHF. For the CDR3, the DNA is TGTGCCAGCAGGCGCGGGGGTAGGGATAATTCACCCCTCCACTTT.

This clonotype was counted a few times. The chain carries TRBV9 and TRBJ2-1; D gene unclear. Trimming took off 3 bases at V and 3 bases at J, with 10 bases between the two ends. Germline V gene lookup returns CDR1 SGDLS and CDR2 YYNGEE. The CDR3 covers 14 residues. Here the CDR3 reads CASSAGPDYNEQFF. In DNA form, the CDR3 reads TGTGCCAGCAGCGCCGGTCCTGACTACAATGAGCAGTTCTTC.

The chain employs TRBV7-2 and TRBJ1-2; possible D gene TRBD1, 5 bases. This CDR3 spans 14 amino acids. V gave up 9 bases and J gave up 5 bases, with 19 bases separating them. CDR1 and CDR2 from the germline V gene are SGHTA and FQGNSA. CDR3 sequence: CASGRGARSYGYTF. CDR3 nucleotide sequence: TGTGCCAGTGGCCGAGGGGCGCGATCATATGGCTACACCTTC.

In its sample, this clonotype was seen many times. J is TRBJ1-5 and V is TRBV10-3, with D possibly matching TRBD1 (5 bases). The germline gives CDR1 ENHRY, CDR2 SYGVKD. The CDR3 sequence is 13 residues long. Trimming took off 6 bases at V and 4 bases at J, with 10 bases between the two ends. The CDR3 coding sequence is TGTGCCATCAGGGACACTACTAATCAGCCCCAGCATTTT. Protein product: CAIRDTTNQPQHF.

The J gene is TRBJ2-1, the V gene TRBV20-1; D possibly corresponds to TRBD2 (5 bases). This CDR3 comprises 13 residues. Germline loops: CDR1 DFQATT, CDR2 SNEGSKA (reference sequence). The CDR3 coding sequence is TGCACCCCGAGGGTGGGGTTAAGCAATGAGCAGTTCTTC. Translation: CTPRVGLSNEQFF.

The chain is built from TRBV27 and TRBJ2-5; D is uncertain. Per the germline V gene, CDR1 is MNHEY and CDR2 is SMNVEV (reference sequence). The CDR3 spans 14 residues. V was cut by 6 bases and J by 1 base, with 12 bases left in between. CDR3 loop: CASSLRLPQETQYF. The DNA of the CDR3 is TGTGCCAGCAGCCTTAGACTCCCCCAAGAGACCCAGTACTTC.

J is TRBJ2-3 and V is TRBV30, with D unresolved. This CDR3 spans 13 amino acids. Per germline, CDR1 GTSNPN and CDR2 SVGIG (reference sequence). Trimming pared 1 base from V and 6 bases from J, leaving 11 bases between. The CDR3 region is CAWSAPIGDTQYF. As DNA, the CDR3 is TGTGCCTGGAGTGCCCCGATCGGGGATACGCAGTATTTT.

V gene TRBV12-3 or TRBV12-4 combines with J gene TRBJ2-5; D remains unclear. The ends were cut back, 7 bases at V and 2 bases at J, with 11 bases in the middle. The CDR3 extends over 13 amino acids. CDR3 protein: CASTGSTQETQYF. The CDR3 nucleotides read TGTGCCAGCACCGGCAGTACTCAAGAGACCCAGTACTTC.

The rearrangement uses TRBV3-1 and TRBJ1-6; 8 bases are a match to TRBD1. The CDR3 sequence is 16 residues long. Unmatched junction bases numbered 9, after V lost 4 bases and J lost 7 bases. Germline V gives CDR1 LGHDT, CDR2 YNNKEL (reference sequence). The CDR3 loop is CASSRSDRAGNSPLHF. The CDR3 nucleotides are TGTGCCAGCAGCCGGTCGGACAGGGCGGGAAATTCACCCCTCCACTTT.

The table lists this clonotype with a few counts. This chain connects TRBV5-6 to TRBJ2-1, with 8 bases that match TRBD2. The CDR3 loop spans 16 amino acids. Germline V gene data show CDR1 as SGHDT and CDR2 as YYEEEE. J was trimmed by 1 base and V by 1 base; bases with no gene match: 4. The CDR3 sequence is CASSLPGTSSYNEQFF. The CDR3 region has the DNA TGTGCCAGCAGCTTGCCCGGGACTAGTTCCTACAATGAGCAGTTCTTC.

The CDR3 sequence: CASSLLRLARDTQYF. The CDR3 coding sequence is TGCGCCAGCAGCTTGCTTCGACTAGCGAGGGATACGCAGTATTTT. The rearrangement joins TRBV5-1 to TRBJ2-3; 8 positions agree with TRBD2. The CDR3 loop spans 15 amino acids. V shed 1 base, J shed 6 bases, and the junction held 7 bases outside the gene matches. Germline V gives CDR1 SGHRS, CDR2 YFSETQ.

This clonotype was counted only a few times. The chain carries TRBV27 and TRBJ1-2, with no clear D. Germline CDR1 is MNHEY and CDR2 is SMNVEV (reference sequence). The CDR3 spans 14 residues. Trimming shortened V by 3 bases and J by 0 bases, and 8 bases separated the two germline ends. This chain's CDR3 is CASSLRDPNYGYTF. DNA of the CDR3: TGTGCCAGCAGTTTGCGGGATCCTAACTATGGCTACACCTTC.